The present T cell receptor beta chain was sequenced within a study of shared clonotypes between healthy human individuals (dated by TCRdb to about 2020). Study-wide context: Two women and a few men aged 18 to 49 years were included in the cohort. For each donor, CD4 naive and CD4 memory were each run on three plates, CD8 naive on two plates, and CD8 memory on one plate. To estimate repertoire size and how much clonotypes are shared between individuals, the study performed deep sequencing of blood TCR repertoires from five healthy adults. Each donor's leukapheresis produced roughly between about 0.85 and 10 billion PBMCs. To increase sequencing depth and limit assay-specific biases, different laboratories used diverse techniques to prepare libraries and sequence TCR repertoires. Study-wide findings and limitations: About 4.5% of naive CD4, approximately 3.7% of naive CD8, 2% to 2.5% of memory CD4, and 0.4% of memory CD8 clonotypes were shared across a few donors. Even with the large sequencing depth, rarefaction of the sorted-subset datasets indicated that sequencing was incomplete. Pairwise subsampling indicated that sequencing depth was expected to affect the degree of clonotype sharing among donors. Sampling was limited to blood, and TCR repertoires in tissue likely differ from TCR repertoires in blood. Higher generation probabilities were observed for clonotypes shared by all four sorted-subset donors than for non-shared clonotypes. Because the study included a small number of donors, the genetic and exposure-history diversity represented was limited. Naive subsets generally had larger estimated clonotype richness than memory subsets did.

Including cysteine and phenylalanine, the CDR3 has 13 amino acids. Only the CDR3 part of the read is kept: 39 bases, read in frame from the first base. In the germline V gene, CDR1 corresponds to MNHEY and CDR2 to SVGAGI. Using the deep immunoSEQ assay, multiplex PCR amplified TCR CDR3 regions from genomic DNA. For each cell subset, the extracted genomic DNA was distributed evenly across all wells of several immunoSEQ 96-well plates, and each plate served as one replicate. For sorted subsets, each replicate PCR was loaded with roughly 190 ng genomic DNA, equivalent to about 30,000 T cell genomes. The purified libraries were quantified using a Qubit 3.0 fluorometer, sized with a Bioanalyzer 2100, and then quantified again using the KAPA Library Quantification kit. Each immunoSEQ 96-well plate was sequenced on its own single-read 150-cycle Illumina NextSeq 550 flow cell. As for the authors' bioinformatics: Because only junctional sequences without quality scores were contained in the immunoSEQ output, filtering matching that applied to full-length reads could not be performed. To assign V/J genes and CDR3, sequences were annotated using PyIR, a Python wrapper for IgBLAST v1.9, with IMGT germline references. Reads with weak V/J assignments (E-value above 1e-6), missing CDR3, stop codons, out-of-frame junctions, or ambiguous translated residues were removed. A V3J clonotype was defined by an identical inferred V gene, J gene, and CDR3 amino acid sequence. Percentage overlap between repertoires was computed as shared unique clonotypes divided by the size of the smaller repertoire. Three approaches were used to assess repertoire richness: RTK rarefaction, the Chao1 estimator, and Recon v2.1 estimates of unobserved clonotypes. Generation probabilities were computed with OLGA for all TCRbeta clonotypes obtained by the gDNA method from a handful of donors. TCRdb took this table from immuneACCESS and kept in-frame rearrangements with V and J called. Such tables lack part of the clones; where checked against another copy, unresolved V genes explain under half of the gap, and the rest is unexplained. V and J calls and clone size come straight from that table; D and trimming were deduced from the DNA. This sample holds hundreds of thousands of clones; about 95% were observed only once. 0.11% of the sample comes from the top ten.

As regards this clone: The specificity of this receptor is unknown. It has no much larger one-base neighbor in the sample; base qualities were not kept.

CD8 naive samples consisted of CD45RO-negative cells that were positively selected for CCR7, yielding a CD45RA+CCR7+ population without TemRA cells. The donors were healthy, HIV-negative adults who had no recently reported acute infections or vaccinations. All donors were Caucasian adults living in Nashville, Tennessee, USA. Blood was obtained by leukapheresis, after which PBMCs were separated by Ficoll-Histopaque density gradient centrifugation and cryopreserved in liquid nitrogen vapor phase. Analytical flow cytometry was used to check the purity and quantity of every magnetically sorted T cell population. Genomic DNA was isolated from each sorted fraction and quantified by UV absorbance on a Nanodrop 2000c.

The V gene is TRBV6-5 and the J gene is TRBJ2-5; no D gene can be assigned with confidence. The J call is in doubt because the DNA end fits TRBJ2-7 better. Sample: naive CD8+ T cells sorted from blood. The sample's cell subset or site, from its label and the paper: CD45RA+CCR7+. The clonotype was recovered from a young woman in good health. CDR3 reads: CASSYTDAYEQYF. In nucleotides, the sequence is TGTGCCAGCAGTTACACCGATGCCTACGAGCAGTACTTC.